The sample holds many counts of the clone carrying this T cell receptor beta chain. Its antigen is undetermined. The data originate from a study of blood T cells in healthy people across ages. Regarding the study as a whole: There was no known CMV status for donors, so expanded clonotype changes were possibly confounded.

CDR1 is MNHEY and CDR2 is SMNVEV in the germline V gene (reference sequence). V was cut by 5 bases and J by 6 bases, with 12 bases left in between. CDR3 length equals 13 residues. Primed by a sample-barcoded 5' primer and a J-beta primer mix, a second PCR proceeded for about 6 to 11 cycles. TCRdb ran MiXCR on the 5' RACE reads and lists one entry per CDR3 protein. This table has around 1.7 million distinct CDR3 sequences, under 30% appearing once. The receptor comes from a woman aged 30 to 39 in good health. Material for sequencing was blood. The chain combines TRBV27 with TRBJ2-3; the D gene could be TRBD1 or TRBD2 (5 bases each). DNA for the CDR3: TGTGCCAGCAGTCCGGTGGGACCCGATACGCAGTATTTT. It yields the protein CASSPVGPDTQYF.